These 16 T cell receptor beta chains share one sample of origin, sequenced in a study of Graves' ophthalmopathy and Graves' hyperthyroidism. RNA transcripts yielded amplified TCR beta CDR3 regions. First-round RT-PCR employed HTBI primers, with a second-round multiplex PCR after it. TCRdb reprocessed the multiplex PCR reads via MiXCR and lists one record per CDR3 protein. The sample includes 1 million to 1.3 million distinct CDR3 sequences, about 35% of them seen just once. Material for sequencing was peripheral blood or thyroid tissue (not recorded which). The receptors were sampled from an adult man with Graves' hyperthyroidism.

This chain uses TRBV13 with TRBJ2-7, with TRBD1 matching over 7 bases. The germline V gene has CDR1 PRHDT and CDR2 FYEKMQ (reference sequence). Losses at the gene ends were 5 bases for V and 4 bases for J; bases not matched to a gene: 5. There are 13 residues in the CDR3. CDR3 protein: CASSQGQKYEQYF. The CDR3 DNA sequence: TGTGCCAGCAGCCAGGGACAGAAATACGAGCAGTACTTC.

This clonotype was seen a handful of times. V gene TRBV29-1 combines with J gene TRBJ1-6; TRBD1 agrees at 9 bases. Germline V lookup: CDR1 SQVTM, CDR2 ANQGSEA. After removal of 7 bases from V and 7 bases from J, the junction contained 5 bases not matched to a gene. The CDR3 has 13 residues. CDR3 in DNA: TGCAGCGCCCGGGACAGGGTGAATTCACCCCTCCACTTT. As protein: CSARDRVNSPLHF.

This clonotype appeared a few times. In nucleotides, the CDR3 is TGTGCCAGCAGTTCCGCCGCAGGAGTGGGCCGCGCTTTCTTT. Its protein product is CASSSAAGVGRAFF. The chain has TRBV12-3 or TRBV12-4 and TRBJ1-1; D ambiguous. V was pared by 4 bases and J by 11 bases, with 20 bases between. CDR3 length: 14 amino acids.

This clonotype has at least ten counts. This chain uses TRBV7-3 with TRBJ2-5; D may match TRBD1 or TRBD2 (5 bases each). Looked up from germline, CDR1 is SGHTA and CDR2 is FQGTGA. V was clipped by 5 bases and J by 5 bases, with 21 bases between them. The CDR3 spans 16 residues. This CDR3 reads CASSPGLWGSGETQYF. The CDR3 bases are TGTGCCAGCAGCCCCGGACTGTGGGGGAGCGGTGAGACCCAGTACTTC.

The rearrangement links TRBV7-2 to TRBJ2-5, with D hard to call. The CDR3 extends over 11 amino acids. From germline, CDR1 is SGHTA and CDR2 FQGNSA. The germline V and J ends were trimmed by 6 bases and 4 bases, with 6 bases remaining between them. DNA of the CDR3: TGTGCCAGCAGATTGAGAGAGACCCAGTACTTC. Its translation: CASRLRETQYF.

The sample holds a few counts of this clonotype. The chain employs TRBV6-2 or TRBV6-3 and TRBJ2-5; 8 bases align to TRBD1. The V segment lost 3 bases and the J segment 4 bases; nucleotides outside the gene matches: 7. This CDR3 is built from 15 residues. The V gene's germline CDR1 is MNHEY and CDR2 SVGEGT. DNA for the CDR3: TGTGCCAGCAGTTATTGGACAGGGATCCGAGAGACCCAGTACTTC. Its protein product is CASSYWTGIRETQYF.

This clonotype came up many times. The rearrangement links TRBV25-1 to TRBJ1-6, with D tentatively TRBD1 (6 bases). Trimming removed 10 bases at V and 8 bases at J, with 24 bases between. Looked up from germline, CDR1 is MGHDK and CDR2 is SYGVNS. This CDR3 has 16 residues. CDR3 residues: CATISTGRGYHSPLHF. For the CDR3, the DNA is TGTGCCACCATCTCCACGGGGAGGGGGTATCATTCACCCCTCCACTTT.

This clonotype showed up many times. J is TRBJ1-5 and V is TRBV7-8; TRBD1 matches 10 bases. The CDR3 runs 17 residues. Losses at the gene ends were 6 bases for V and 0 bases for J; bases not matched to a gene: 8. In germline, CDR1 is SGHVS, CDR2 FQNEAQ. The CDR3, as DNA: TGTGCCAGCAGTACCGACAGGGGGCTTCATAGCAATCAGCCCCAGCATTTT. Translated, it gives CASSTDRGLHSNQPQHF.

The rearrangement links TRBV7-9 to TRBJ1-4; D remains ambiguous. V was clipped by 5 bases and J by 3 bases, with 10 bases between them. CDR1 and CDR2 (germline): SEHNR, FQNEAQ (reference sequence). The CDR3 is 14 residues long. The CDR3 here is CASSPWSANEKLFF. In nucleotides, the CDR3 is TGTGCCAGCAGCCCCTGGTCTGCTAATGAAAAACTGTTTTTT.

This chain uses TRBV20-1 with TRBJ1-2, with a tentative D call TRBD1 (5 bases). Germline CDR1 DFQATT, CDR2 SNEGSKA (reference sequence). The ends were cut back, 6 bases at V and 2 bases at J, with 16 bases in the middle. The CDR3 is 14 residues long. The CDR3 is CSAPPLGGNYGYTF. CDR3 DNA sequence: TGCAGTGCCCCCCCCCTGGGGGGGAACTATGGCTACACCTTC.

The CDR3 reads CASSRVGTSVLEQYF. CDR3 coding DNA: TGCGCCAGCAGCAGGGTGGGGACTAGCGTTCTCGAGCAGTACTTC. The J gene is TRBJ2-7, the V gene TRBV5-1; 10 bases are shared with TRBD2. This CDR3 is 15 amino acids long. J lost 6 bases, V lost 4 bases, and 10 bases had no gene match. CDR1 SGHRS and CDR2 YFSETQ come from the germline V gene. Variable domain in full (rest from reference TRBV5-1 and TRBJ2-7): KAGVTQTPRYLIKTRGQQVTLSCSPISGHRSVSWYQQTPGQGLQFLFEYFSETQRNKGNFPGRFSGRQFSNSRSEMNVSTLELGDSALYLCASSRVGTSVLEQYFGPGTRLTVT.

The rearrangement links TRBV9 to TRBJ2-5; 14 bases fit TRBD2. The J segment lost 1 base and the V segment lost 4 bases, leaving 9 bases of the junction unmatched. This CDR3 spans 18 amino acids. Germline loops: CDR1 SGDLS, CDR2 YYNGEE. DNA for the CDR3: TGTGCCAGCAGCACCCGACTAGCGGGGGGGGCTTCCCAAGAGACCCAGTACTTC. Its protein is CASSTRLAGGASQETQYF.

This clonotype was seen a few times. This may be a read error: a much more frequent sequence differs by one nucleotide. This chain links TRBV10-3 with TRBJ1-5; possible D gene TRBD1, 5 bases. Germline CDR1 and CDR2: ENHRY and SYGVKD. The CDR3 totals 18 residues. Trimming pared 0 bases from V and 3 bases from J, leaving 18 bases between. The CDR3 nucleotides read TGTGCCATCAGTGAGTCCCAAGGCCAGGGCGGGTTCAATCAGCCCCAGCATTTT. Translated: CAISESQGQGGFNQPQHF.

This clonotype was seen at least ten times. The chain is built from TRBV5-1 and TRBJ1-2; a possible D gene is TRBD1 (6 bases). V lost 4 bases to trimming and J lost 0 bases, with 13 bases between them. Germline CDR1 reads SGHRS; CDR2 reads YFSETQ. The CDR3 extends over 15 amino acids. DNA for the CDR3: TGCGCCAGCAGCCCCCCGGGACAAGCTAACTATGGCTACACCTTC. This translates into CASSPPGQANYGYTF.

The chain links TRBV25-1 to TRBJ1-2, with 7 bases fitting TRBD1. V shed 3 bases, J shed 0 bases, and the junction held 4 bases outside the gene matches. This CDR3 has 15 amino acids. Germline lookup yields CDR1 MGHDK and CDR2 SYGVNS. This chain's CDR3 is CASSDRDRTNYGYTF. The CDR3 region has the DNA TGTGCCAGCAGTGACCGGGACAGAACTAACTATGGCTACACCTTC.

On this clonotype: A much larger clone differs from this one at a single base, so this may be a read error. This chain uses TRBV7-2 with TRBJ1-2; a weak D match, TRBD1 (5 bases). Trimming stripped 0 bases from V and 8 bases from J, with 10 bases between. CDR3 length equals 13 residues. Germline CDR1 is SGHTA and CDR2 is FQGNSA. The CDR3 protein is CASSLAEGKGYTF. The CDR3 nucleotides read TGTGCCAGCAGCTTAGCGGAGGGGAAGGGCTACACCTTC.